This T cell receptor beta chain was identified during a study of identical twins. Per germline, CDR1 LGHDT and CDR2 YNNKEL (reference sequence). The CDR3 totals 14 residues. V was trimmed by 4 bases and J by 1 base, leaving 10 bases between them. TCRdb reprocessed the 5' RACE reads via MiXCR and lists one record per CDR3 protein. The repertoire holds 1.5 million to 2 million distinct CDR3 sequences, with less than 35% as singletons. Regarding the study as a whole: The models gave estimates that fell short of the out-of-frame TCR alpha sharing seen in monozygotic twins.

Of note for this clonotype: No antigen is known for it.

The clonotype was recovered from a newborn girl in good health. The V call is TRBV3-1, the J call TRBJ1-1; no reliable D call. The specimen sequenced was cord blood. CDR3 sequence: CASSLHRANTEAFF. In DNA, the CDR3 is TGTGCCAGCAGCCTTCATAGGGCGAACACTGAAGCTTTCTTT.